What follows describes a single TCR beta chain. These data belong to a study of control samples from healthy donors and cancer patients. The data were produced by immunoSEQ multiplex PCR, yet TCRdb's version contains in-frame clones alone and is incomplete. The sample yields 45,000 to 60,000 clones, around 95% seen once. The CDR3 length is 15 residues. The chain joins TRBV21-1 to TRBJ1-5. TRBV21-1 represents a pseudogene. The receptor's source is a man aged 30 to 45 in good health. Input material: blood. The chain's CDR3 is CASSKESGGNQPQHF. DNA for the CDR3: TGTGCCAGCAGCAAAGAAAGCGGGGGCAATCAGCCCCAGCATTTT.